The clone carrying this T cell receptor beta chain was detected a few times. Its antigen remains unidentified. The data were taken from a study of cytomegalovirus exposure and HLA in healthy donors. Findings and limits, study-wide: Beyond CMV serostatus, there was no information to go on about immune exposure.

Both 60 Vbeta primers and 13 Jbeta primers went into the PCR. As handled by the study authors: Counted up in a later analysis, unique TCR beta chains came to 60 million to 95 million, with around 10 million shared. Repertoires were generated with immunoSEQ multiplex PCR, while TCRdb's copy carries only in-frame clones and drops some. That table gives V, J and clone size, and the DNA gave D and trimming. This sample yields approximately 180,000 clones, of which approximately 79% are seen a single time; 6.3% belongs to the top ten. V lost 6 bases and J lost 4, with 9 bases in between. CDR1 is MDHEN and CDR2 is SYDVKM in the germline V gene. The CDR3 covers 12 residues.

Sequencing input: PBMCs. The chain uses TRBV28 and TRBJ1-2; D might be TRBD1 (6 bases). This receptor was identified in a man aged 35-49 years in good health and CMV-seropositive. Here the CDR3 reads CASSQGPYGYTF. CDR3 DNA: TGTGCCAGCAGCCAGGGGCCCTATGGCTACACCTTC.